The T cell receptor beta chain under discussion was sequenced for a study of T cell responses to AZD1222 COVID-19 vaccine. Method: immunoSEQ multiplex PCR; TCRdb's copy keeps in-frame clones and lacks some. The table shows roughly 30,000 clones, with more than 75% occurring only once. This clone was detected a few times. The CDR3 has 14 residues. The germline gives CDR1 MNHNY, CDR2 SVGAGI (reference sequence). Deletions cut 2 bases from V and 5 bases from J, with 12 bases between. Here the sequenced sample was peripheral blood, taken 28 days after the second AZD1222 dose. The rearrangement joins TRBV6-6 to TRBJ1-1; D gene unclear. The clonotype was recovered from an adult who received the AZD1222 COVID-19 vaccine. The CDR3 DNA reads as TGTGCCAGCAGTTACGGTTCGCCGAAGACTGAAGCTTTCTTT. This sequence encodes CASSYGSPKTEAFF.